The 11 T cell receptor beta chains presented below share a single source sample, sequenced in a study of Graves' ophthalmopathy and Graves' hyperthyroidism. Amplification of the TCR beta CDR3 regions used RNA transcripts (as template). Following a first-round RT-PCR that used HTBI primers, a second-round multiplex PCR was carried out. Each CDR3 protein gets one entry after TCRdb re-called the multiplex PCR reads with MiXCR. The sample lists about 700,000 distinct CDR3 sequences, about 44% occurring once. Material for sequencing was peripheral blood. These receptors all come from an adult man with Graves' ophthalmopathy.

J is TRBJ1-1 and V is TRBV10-3; D is undetermined. There are 14 residues in the CDR3. The germline V gene has CDR1 ENHRY and CDR2 SYGVKD. V lost 6 bases and J lost 2, with 13 bases in between. The CDR3 coding sequence is TGTGCCATCAGGGAACAGCCAATTAACACTGAAGCTTTCTTT. Protein product: CAIREQPINTEAFF.

The sample holds a few counts of this clonotype. The J gene is TRBJ1-2, the V gene TRBV5-6; D is perhaps TRBD1 (5 bases). The length of the CDR3 is 13 residues. Germline V gene sequence: CDR1 SGHDT, CDR2 YYEEEE. V was trimmed by 3 bases and J by 7 bases, leaving 13 bases between them. Here the CDR3 DNA reads TGTGCCAGCAGCTCGGCAGGGTCTTTTGGCTACACCTTC. Translating gives CASSSAGSFGYTF.

This chain connects TRBV7-9 to TRBJ2-7; TRBD1 matches 7 bases. The CDR3 totals 15 residues. Germline CDR1 is SEHNR and CDR2 is FQNEAQ (reference sequence). V trimming: 3 bases; J trimming: 2 bases; junction bases outside the gene matches: 7. CDR3 protein: CASSFWDRQPYEQYF. The CDR3 DNA reads TGTGCCAGCAGCTTTTGGGACAGACAACCCTACGAGCAGTACTTC.

The chain couples TRBV19 to TRBJ2-6, with a tentative D call TRBD2 (5 bases). This CDR3 is 16 amino acids long. The germline CDR1 and CDR2 sequences are LNHDA and SQIVND (reference sequence). V was pared by 6 bases and J by 2 bases, with 14 bases between. CDR3 DNA sequence: TGTGCCAGTAGCTGGACTGGGTTCGCTGGGGCCAACGTCCTGACTTTC. Translating gives CASSWTGFAGANVLTF.

The chain has TRBV12-3 or TRBV12-4 and TRBJ1-6; 8 positions agree with TRBD1. Losses at the gene ends were 6 bases for V and 6 bases for J; bases not matched to a gene: 10. This CDR3 is 16 amino acids long. The CDR3, as DNA: TGTGCCAGCAGGAGGACAGGGCATTGGGTTAATTCACCCCTCCACTTT. Its translation: CASRRTGHWVNSPLHF.

The rearrangement links TRBV7-9 to TRBJ2-7; D is uncertain. Germline CDR1 and CDR2: SEHNR and FQNEAQ (reference sequence). The CDR3 is 12 amino acids. The CDR3 DNA follows: TGTGCTAGTAGTCCCTATGGTGACGAGCAGTACTTC. Translation gives CASSPYGDEQYF.

Only a few counts were recorded for this clonotype. This sequence joins TRBV6-5 and TRBJ2-5, with a weak D call TRBD1 (5 bases). Per germline, CDR1 MNHEY and CDR2 SVGAGI. This CDR3 spans 13 amino acids. V was cut by 6 bases and J by 10 bases, with 18 bases left in between. The CDR3 here is CASRTTDPWGQYF. The CDR3 nucleotides read TGTGCCAGCAGAACGACAGACCCTTGGGGCCAGTACTTC.

The chain combines TRBV12-3 or TRBV12-4 with TRBJ1-5; D perhaps matches TRBD1 (5 bases). The CDR3 extends over 13 amino acids. Trimming took off 5 bases at V and 10 bases at J, with 15 bases between the two ends. CDR3 nucleotide sequence: TGTGCCAGCAGTGTAAGGGGCCACAAACCCCAGCATTTT. Protein sequence: CASSVRGHKPQHF.

V usage is TRBV25-1 and J usage is TRBJ2-2; D gene uncertain. The V and J ends lost 8 bases and 3 bases respectively, with 13 bases between them. From germline, CDR1 is MGHDK and CDR2 SYGVNS. The CDR3 contains 14 residues. The CDR3 reads CASLKAYYTGELFF. CDR3 bases: TGTGCCAGCCTAAAAGCGTACTACACCGGGGAGCTGTTTTTT.

The V and J genes are TRBV7-9 and TRBJ2-5, with D tentatively TRBD2 (5 bases). This CDR3 region has 17 residues. Germline V gene sequence: CDR1 SEHNR, CDR2 FQNEAQ (reference sequence). V was cut by 11 bases and J by 1 base, with 26 bases left in between. This chain's CDR3 is CAGDGHRVGLFQETQYF. The CDR3 region has the DNA TGTGCCGGCGACGGGCACCGCGTTGGACTCTTCCAAGAGACCCAGTACTTC.

This clonotype was observed at least ten times. This sequence joins TRBV12-3 or TRBV12-4 and TRBJ2-7, with D tentatively TRBD1 or TRBD2 (6 bases each). Trimming removed 7 bases at V and 0 bases at J, with 13 bases between. This CDR3 contains 14 residues. The DNA of the CDR3 is TGTGCCAGCACCAAGGGGGGAAGCTCCTACGAGCAGTACTTC. The encoded protein is CASTKGGSSYEQYF.